A selection of T cell receptor beta chains follows, all from one sample in a study of a mutant IDH1 vaccine in newly diagnosed glioma. TCRdb's copy holds only in-frame clones and misses some; the assay was immunoSEQ multiplex PCR. The sample lists approximately 110,000 clones; 85% to 90% were seen once. Antigens of these TCRs are unknown. The specimen was PBMCs, collected from a glioma patient whose treatment included an IDH1 peptide vaccine. These receptors were taken from a woman in her forties or fifties with glioma. CDR3s include the opening cysteine and the closing phenylalanine or tryptophan. Fields, in order: clone size, J gene, V gene, D gene, CDR3 DNA, CDR3 protein. A D gene is named only where the DNA matches it firmly. Clone size appears in some rows only: once, few, many, or a class for an expanded clone.

-	TRBJ1-1	TRBV11-2	-	TGTGCCAGCAGAACGGGGGGGCCGACTGAAGCTTTCTTT	CASRTGGPTEAFF
-	TRBJ2-2	TRBV28	TRBD2	TGTGCCAGCAGTTTGGTACCGTGGGAGGGTCCAACCGGGGAGCTGTTTTTT	CASSLVPWEGPTGELFF
-	TRBJ1-6	TRBV30	-	TGTGCCTGGAGTGTACAGGCGGGACAACCCCTCCACTTT	CAWSVQAGQPLHF
-	TRBJ2-7	TRBV5-4	-	TGTGCCAGCAGCAATTGGGGATCCTACGAGCAGTACTTC	CASSNWGSYEQYF
-	TRBJ1-1	TRBV12-5	-	TGTGCTAGTGGTCCGACGGCCACACAAGTAGCTTTCTTT	CASGPTATQVAFF
-	TRBJ2-1	TRBV7-9	TRBD1	TGTGCCAGCAGCCTGGGACAGCCCGCCTACAATGAGCAGTTCTTC	CASSLGQPAYNEQFF
-	TRBJ2-1	TRBV15	-	TGTGCCACCAGCAGAGACAGTGGGATTACCTACAATGAGCAGTTCTTC	CATSRDSGITYNEQFF
-	TRBJ2-7	TRBV7-9	-	TGTGCCAGCAGCTTAGTCGGTAGCCTCTCCTACGAGCAGTACTTC	CASSLVGSLSYEQYF
-	TRBJ2-5	TRBV25-1	TRBD1	TGTGCCAGCAGTGATTCGGCAAGACAGGGTGTCGAGACCCAGTACTTC	CASSDSARQGVETQYF
-	TRBJ2-7	TRBV30	-	TGTGCCTGGAGCCCAGTCTACGAGCAGTACTTC	CAWSPVYEQYF
-	TRBJ1-2	TRBV4-1	-	TGCGCCAGCAGCAAGGCCGGAGAAAAGTCCTATGGCTACACCTTC	CASSKAGEKSYGYTF
-	TRBJ2-3	TRBV11-2	-	TGTGCCAGCAGCTTTGGTGGGAGTACAGATACGCAGTATTTT	CASSFGGSTDTQYF
-	TRBJ2-5	TRBV7-8	TRBD2	TGTGCCAGCAGCTTTTGGTTCATAGGCGGGAGATCAGGTGGAGAGACCCAGTACTTC	CASSFWFIGGRSGGETQYF
-	TRBJ2-7	TRBV10-3	TRBD2	TGTGCCATCAGTGGGACTAGCGGGAGGGCCAGTGAGCAGTACTTC	CAISGTSGRASEQYF
-	TRBJ2-7	TRBV5-1	TRBD1	TGCGCCAGCAGCTTGGCGGACAGGGGCCACGAGCAGTACTTC	CASSLADRGHEQYF
-	TRBJ1-5	TRBV7-3	-	TGTGCCAGCAGCTTAACGGGCAATCAGCCCCAGCATTTT	CASSLTGNQPQHF
-	TRBJ1-6	TRBV6-6	-	TGTGCCAGCAGTTACGGGCCGACTTCTGGAGGCTCACCCCTCCACTTT	CASSYGPTSGGSPLHF
few	TRBJ1-6	TRBV6-5	-	TGTGCCAGCAGTTACCCCCACGGGGGTTCACCCCTCCACTTT	CASSYPHGGSPLHF
-	TRBJ2-7	TRBV7-3	-	TGTGCCAGCAGCTTAACTAGGGTTAACGAGCAGTACTTC	CASSLTRVNEQYF
-	TRBJ2-5	TRBV30	-	TGTGCCTCGATTAGGGCTAGCGACCAAGAGACCCAGTACTTC	CASIRASDQETQYF
-	TRBJ2-1	TRBV27	-	TGTGCCGCCCAGGGCAATTACAATGAGCAGTTCTTC	CAAQGNYNEQFF
-	TRBJ2-1	TRBV5-1	-	TGCGCCAGCAGCTTTGGGGGCGCCAGCTCCTACAATGAGCAGTTCTTC	CASSFGGASSYNEQFF
-	TRBJ2-2	TRBV7-7	TRBD1	TGTGCTAGCAGCCGAGCGGAAGGGGCCCGGACAGGGGAGTCCGGGGAGCTGTTTTTT	CASSRAEGARTGESGELFF
-	TRBJ2-5	TRBV29-1	TRBD1	TGCAGCGTTGACCGGGACAGCCTTCGGGAGACCCAGTACTTC	CSVDRDSLRETQYF
-	TRBJ2-3	TRBV28	-	TGTGCCAGCAGAGTACGCTCGCCTACGCGCACAGATACGCAGTATTTT	CASRVRSPTRTDTQYF
-	TRBJ2-1	TRBV5-1	TRBD2	TGCGCCAGCAGCTTTGAAGGACTAGCGGGAGTTGAGCAGTTCTTC	CASSFEGLAGVEQFF
-	TRBJ1-1	TRBV7-2	TRBD1	TGTGCCAGCAGCCCAGGGACAGGGAGGAACACTGAAGCTTTCTTT	CASSPGTGRNTEAFF
-	TRBJ2-1	TRBV5-4	TRBD1	TGTGCCAGCAGTTCAGGTCGGGACAGGCATTACAATGAGCAGTTCTTC	CASSSGRDRHYNEQFF
-	TRBJ2-3	TRBV19	TRBD1	TGTGCCAGTAGTGGATACCCGGGACAGGGGGCCTTAGATACGCAGTATTTT	CASSGYPGQGALDTQYF
-	TRBJ1-1	TRBV2	-	TGTGCCAGCAGTGTGGGTCAAGGGCTTGAAGCTTTCTTT	CASSVGQGLEAFF
-	TRBJ2-7	TRBV5-1	-	TGCGCCAGCAGACCTGACGGAACCTACGAGCAGTACTTC	CASRPDGTYEQYF
-	TRBJ1-1	TRBV6-6	-	TGTGCCAGCAGTTACACTAGAAGGGACACTGAAGCTTTCTTT	CASSYTRRDTEAFF
-	TRBJ1-2	TRBV6-1	-	TGTGCCAGCAGTGAAGGGGGACTAGCTCCTGAATTCTTC	CASSEGGLAPEFF
-	TRBJ1-1	TRBV5-1	TRBD1	TGCGCCAGCAGCTTGGACCCCCTGACAGGGGTAGCTTTCTTT	CASSLDPLTGVAFF
-	TRBJ2-5	TRBV6-1	TRBD2	TGTGCCAGCAGTGTCGGGACTAGCGGGGCCTTCCAAGAGACCCAGTACTTC	CASSVGTSGAFQETQYF
-	TRBJ2-7	TRBV5-1	TRBD1	TGCGCCAGCAGCGATCAGGGGGCTAACTACGAGCAGTACTTC	CASSDQGANYEQYF
-	TRBJ1-2	TRBV4-1	TRBD1	TGCGCCAGCAGCCAAGATCAGGGAGGGGGCTCCCGCTATGGCTACACCTTC	CASSQDQGGGSRYGYTF
-	TRBJ2-7	TRBV7-9	TRBD1	TGTGCCGGAAACACAGGGGACTCCTACGAGCAGTACTTC	CAGNTGDSYEQYF
-	TRBJ2-7	TRBV10-3	-	TGTGCCATCAGTGAGAGGGTTTACGAGCAGTACTTC	CAISERVYEQYF
-	TRBJ2-5	TRBV27	TRBD1	TGTGCCAGCAGTCCTATGGACAGGGCGGAGACCCAGTACTTC	CASSPMDRAETQYF
-	TRBJ1-5	TRBV28	-	TGTGCCAGCAGTCTTTGGGTGGCGGCTTATAGCAATCAGCCCCAGCATTTT	CASSLWVAAYSNQPQHF
-	TRBJ1-5	TRBV5-1	-	TGCGCCAGCAGCTGGGGCACCGGCGGATATCAGCCCCAGCATTTT	CASSWGTGGYQPQHF
-	TRBJ1-5	TRBV6-5	TRBD1	TGTGCCAGCAGCCACTCAGGGGGCGGTCAGCCCCAGCATTTT	CASSHSGGGQPQHF
-	TRBJ2-5	TRBV30	-	TGTGCCTGGAGTCTCAGCGGAGGGGAGACCCAGTACTTC	CAWSLSGGETQYF
few	TRBJ2-3	TRBV7-8	-	TGTGCCAGCAGCCTCCAGGCCTTCACAGATACGCAGTATTTT	CASSLQAFTDTQYF